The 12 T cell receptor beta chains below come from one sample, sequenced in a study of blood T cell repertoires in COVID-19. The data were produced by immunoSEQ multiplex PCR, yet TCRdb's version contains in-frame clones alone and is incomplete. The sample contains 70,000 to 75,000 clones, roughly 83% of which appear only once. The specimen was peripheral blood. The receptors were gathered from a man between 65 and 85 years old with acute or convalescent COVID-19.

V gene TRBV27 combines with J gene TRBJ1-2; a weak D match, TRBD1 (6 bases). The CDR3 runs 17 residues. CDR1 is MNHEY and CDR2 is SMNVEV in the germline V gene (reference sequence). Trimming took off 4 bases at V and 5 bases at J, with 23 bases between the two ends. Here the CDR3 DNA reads TGTGCCAGCAGTTCATTCGGAGACAGGAATCGTCGATATGGCTACACCTTC. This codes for CASSSFGDRNRRYGYTF.

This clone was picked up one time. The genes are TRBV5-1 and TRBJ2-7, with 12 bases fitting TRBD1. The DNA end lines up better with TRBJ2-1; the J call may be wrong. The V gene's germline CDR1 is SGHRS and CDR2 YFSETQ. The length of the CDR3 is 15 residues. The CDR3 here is CASSWGQGARNEQFF. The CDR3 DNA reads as TGCGCCAGCAGCTGGGGACAGGGGGCTCGTAATGAGCAGTTCTTC.

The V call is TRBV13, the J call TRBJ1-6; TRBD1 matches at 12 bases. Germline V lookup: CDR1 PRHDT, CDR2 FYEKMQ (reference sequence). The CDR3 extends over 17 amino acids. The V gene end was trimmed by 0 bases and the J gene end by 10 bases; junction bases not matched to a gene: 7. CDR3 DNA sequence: TGTGCCAGCAGCTTAGGGGGACAGGGGGCGTCGGAGTCACCCCTCCACTTT. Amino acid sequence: CASSLGGQGASESPLHF.

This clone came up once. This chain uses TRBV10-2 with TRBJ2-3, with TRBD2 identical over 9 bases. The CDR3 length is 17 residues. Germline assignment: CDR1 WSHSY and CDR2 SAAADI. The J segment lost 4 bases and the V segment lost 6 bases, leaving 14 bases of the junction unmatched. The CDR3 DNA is TGCGCCAGCAGCCTTACACCCAGCGGGAGGAGCGCAGATACGCAGTATTTT. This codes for CASSLTPSGRSADTQYF.

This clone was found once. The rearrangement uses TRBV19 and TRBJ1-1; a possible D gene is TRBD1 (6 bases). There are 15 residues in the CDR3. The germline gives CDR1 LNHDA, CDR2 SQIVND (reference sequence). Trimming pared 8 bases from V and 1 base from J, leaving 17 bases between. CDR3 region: CASRYVGQSNTEAFF. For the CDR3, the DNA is TGTGCCAGTCGGTACGTCGGACAGTCGAACACTGAAGCTTTCTTT.

As DNA, the CDR3 is TGTGCCAGCAGCCTGACGGCATTCTGGACAGGGAACGTAGGCCAGTACTTC. Amino acids: CASSLTAFWTGNVGQYF. The chain has TRBV6-2 or TRBV6-3 and TRBJ2-5; TRBD1 matches 8 bases. The CDR3 length is 17 residues. After removal of 6 bases from V and 10 bases from J, the junction contained 22 bases not matched to a gene. Germline-derived CDR1 and CDR2 are MNHEY and SVGEGT.

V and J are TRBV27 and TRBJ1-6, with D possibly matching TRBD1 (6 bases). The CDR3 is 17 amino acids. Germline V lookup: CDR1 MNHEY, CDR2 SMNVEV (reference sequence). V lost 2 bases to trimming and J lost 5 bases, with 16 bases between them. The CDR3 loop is CASSLVGSGQNNSPLHF. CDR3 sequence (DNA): TGTGCCAGCAGTTTAGTCGGTTCGGGACAAAATAATTCACCCCTCCACTTT.

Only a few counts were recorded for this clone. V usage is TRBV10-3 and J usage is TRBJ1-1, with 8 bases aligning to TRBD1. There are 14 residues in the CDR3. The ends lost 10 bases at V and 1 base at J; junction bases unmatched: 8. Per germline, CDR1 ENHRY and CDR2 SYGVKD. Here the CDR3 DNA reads TGTGCCACCCAGGGGGCAACAGAGAACACTGAAGCTTTCTTT. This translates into CATQGATENTEAFF.

CDR3 protein: CASSSGQGGTYEQYF. For the CDR3, the DNA is TGCGCCAGCAGCTCCGGACAGGGAGGGACCTACGAGCAGTACTTC. V is TRBV5-1 and J is TRBJ2-7; tentatively, D is TRBD1 (8 bases). Trimming removed 3 bases from V and 2 bases from J, with 15 bases in between. Germline CDR1 is SGHRS and CDR2 is YFSETQ. The CDR3 is 15 amino acids.

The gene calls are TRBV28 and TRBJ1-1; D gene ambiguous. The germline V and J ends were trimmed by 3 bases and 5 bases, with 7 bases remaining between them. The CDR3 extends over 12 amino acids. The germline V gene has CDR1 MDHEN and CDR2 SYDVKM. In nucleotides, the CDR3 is TGTGCCAGCAGTTTTTTGCGGACTGAAGCTTTCTTT. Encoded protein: CASSFLRTEAFF.

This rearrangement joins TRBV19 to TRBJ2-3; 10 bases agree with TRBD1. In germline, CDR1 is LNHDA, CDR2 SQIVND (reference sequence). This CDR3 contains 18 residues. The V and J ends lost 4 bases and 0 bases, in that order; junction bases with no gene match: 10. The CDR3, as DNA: TGTGCCAGTAGTAGGGCGGGACAGGGGACCCTAAGCACAGATACGCAGTATTTT. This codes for CASSRAGQGTLSTDTQYF.

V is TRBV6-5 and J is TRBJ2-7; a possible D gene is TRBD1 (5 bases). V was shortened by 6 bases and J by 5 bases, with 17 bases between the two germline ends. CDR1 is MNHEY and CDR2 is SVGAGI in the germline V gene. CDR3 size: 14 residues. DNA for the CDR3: TGTGCCAGCAGCATCGACAGAACCCGTAACGAGCAGTACTTC. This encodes CASSIDRTRNEQYF.